This entry concerns a single T cell receptor (beta chain). No cognate antigen has been identified for it. No base quality information exists; no much larger clone differs at one position. The germline V gene provides CDR1 ENHRY and CDR2 SYGVKD. The CDR3, cysteine through phenylalanine, is 12 amino acids long. The sequence is cut down to CDR3 DNA, 36 bases in frame from base 1. Systemically healthy Caucasian individuals from Russia, some 38 in total and aged about 6 to 100 years, were included as donors. Each donor gave roughly 9 milliliters of peripheral blood, drawn into EDTA-treated Vacutainer tubes. Ficoll-Paque density-gradient centrifugation was used to isolate PBMCs, with at least 6.5 million obtained per sample. Trizol reagent was used to extract total RNA from PBMCs, with at least 5 micrograms per sample. Naive CD45RAhigh/CD27high T cell percentages were measured by flow cytometry on a PBMC aliquot from every donor.

The sample is drawn from a study of blood T cells in healthy people across ages (dated by TCRdb to the mid-2010s). For context, the study as a whole: Template switching captured roughly one uniquely barcoded TCR beta cDNA molecule per two T cells in model experiments. To track age-related changes in TCR beta repertoire diversity, the study relied on deep sequencing normalized with unique cDNA molecular identifiers. Four age groups were formed from the donors: young (average 16 years), middle-aged (around 39), aged (about 68) and long-lived (around 82). To avoid experimental bias, donors of different ages were randomly spread across the sequencing lanes. The study analyzed two additional independent replicas of 1 million unique cDNA reads from the same blood draw for two donors, one aged 18 to 30 and one aged 80 or older.

Library preparation used 5' RACE. TCRdb records Illumina HiSeq 2500 as the sequencer. A second PCR of roughly 6 to 11 cycles was run with a J-beta primer mix and a sample-barcoded 5' primer. Each TCR beta cDNA molecule received a unique molecular identifier from a template-switch 5' adaptor carrying 12 random nucleotides. At least 2.5 million CDR3-containing paired-end reads were obtained from each sample. All of the RNA was converted into first-strand cDNA using the Mint cDNA synthesis kit, with a TRBC-specific oligonucleotide serving as the primer. All cDNA was treated with uracil-DNA glycosylase and then went through a first 18-cycle PCR with the universal primers M1SS and BC2_uni_R. Concerning the study's data processing: For normalization, 1 million high-quality reads were randomly selected from each sample, with every read carrying a distinct molecular identifier. Reads with shared molecular identifiers were discarded instead of being binned into consensus sequences. MiTCR, with a Q25 quality threshold and the strictest error-elimination algorithm, was used for CDR3 identification, clonotype clustering and error correction. A nonparametric unseen species model using Euler transformation provided a lower-bound estimate of total TCR beta diversity. The public reads were run again by TCRdb, first through fastp at Q25 and then through MiXCR, and only productive beta chains were kept. Every distinct CDR3 protein forms one entry, paired with its most common genes and DNA. It is TCRdb's table, rather than the study itself, that gives the V and J calls and clone size. The sample profile shows approximately 770,000 distinct CDR3 sequences; more than 45% of them were found once. The top ten clones comprise around 20% of the sample.

Broader findings and caveats from the paper: Observed TCR beta diversity per million T cells fell roughly linearly with age, and a significant reduction was already apparent by age around 40. Total diversity estimates from one million sequenced T cells were considered lower bounds and underestimates. Because donor CMV infection status was unknown, age-related changes in expanded clonotypes were potentially confounded. A strong correlation was found between observed TCR beta diversity and the percentage of naive T cells measured by flow cytometry. Compared with the aged group, the long-lived group had more naive CD4+ T cells, fewer expanded clones and increased TCR diversity, a pattern suggesting age selection. Because profiling used bulk unsorted PBMCs, naive and antigen-experienced compartments could not be compared conclusively.

Material for sequencing was blood. The chain joins TRBV10-3 to TRBJ2-5, and 8 junction bases match TRBD2. The J call is uncertain, as TRBJ2-7 better fits the DNA end. The TCR comes from a man under 40 in good health. The CDR3 amino acid sequence is: CAISGLAYEQYF. The DNA sequence is as follows: TGTGCCATCAGCGGACTAGCTTACGAGCAGTACTTC.